These 9 T cell receptor beta chains originate from one sample sequenced in a study of blood T cell repertoires in COVID-19. Some clones are missing from TCRdb's copy, which holds only in-frame ones; the method was immunoSEQ multiplex PCR. Of about 69,000 clones in the sample, 60% to 80% were seen once. The sample was peripheral blood. These TCRs come from a human donor in a cohort sampled during active COVID-19.

The chain's CDR3 is CASSWTRGGEQFF. The CDR3 DNA follows: TGTGCCAGCAGCTGGACTAGGGGGGGTGAGCAGTTCTTC. The V gene is TRBV11-2, the J gene TRBJ2-1, with D perhaps TRBD2 (7 bases). CDR1 is SGHAT, CDR2 FQNNGV, per germline. This CDR3 has 13 residues. V lost 4 bases to trimming and J lost 9 bases, with 13 bases between them.

The V gene is TRBV7-2, the J gene TRBJ2-6, with TRBD1 identical over 7 bases. CDR3 length equals 16 residues. J lost 3 bases, V lost 1 base, and 3 bases had no gene match. Germline V lookup: CDR1 SGHTA, CDR2 FQGNSA. CDR3 sequence (DNA): TGTGCCAGCAGCTTAGACAGGGGCTTTGGGGCCAACGTCCTGACTTTC. This encodes CASSLDRGFGANVLTF. The complete variable domain, with remaining parts taken from reference TRBV7-2 and TRBJ2-6, reads GAGVSQSPSNKVTEKGKDVELRCDPISGHTALYWYRQSLGQGLEFLIYFQGNSAPDKSGLPSDRFSAERTGGSVSTLTIQRTQQEDSAVYLCASSLDRGFGANVLTFGAGSRLTVL.

The chain recombines TRBV15 with TRBJ2-7, with 7 bases aligning to TRBD1. The CDR3 length is 14 residues. V shed 5 bases and J 1 base; nucleotides not matched to a gene: 5. Germline values: CDR1 LNHNV, CDR2 YYDKDF (reference sequence). CDR3 in amino acids: CATSRAGGSYEQYF. CDR3 coding DNA: TGTGCCACCAGCCGGGCAGGGGGATCCTACGAGCAGTACTTC.

The chain couples TRBV2 to TRBJ2-7, with 7 positions matching TRBD1. J was trimmed by 5 bases and V by 2 bases; bases with no gene match: 6. Germline V lookup: CDR1 SNHLY, CDR2 FYNNEI. This CDR3 comprises 14 residues. CDR3 coding DNA: TGTGCCAGCAGTGAACTGAGGGGGCCGGACGAGCAGTACTTC. Encoded protein: CASSELRGPDEQYF.

The V and J genes are TRBV3-1 (or the pseudogene TRBV3-2) and TRBJ1-1; 7 bases match TRBD1. The CDR3 totals 13 residues. V lost 2 bases to trimming and J lost 11 bases; unmatched junction nucleotides: 8. Germline V lookup: CDR1 LGHDT, CDR2 YNNKEL (reference sequence). The CDR3 DNA reads TGTGCCAGCAGCCAACGAGGGGGCGCTTGGGCTTTCTTT. It encodes CASSQRGGAWAFF.

The chain links TRBV5-4 to TRBJ2-3; 8 nucleotides agree with TRBD1. Trimming removed 4 bases from V and 3 bases from J; junction bases left unmatched: 7. The CDR3 totals 15 residues. CDR1 and CDR2 (germline): SGHNT, YYREEE (reference sequence). The CDR3 nucleotides are TGTGCCAGCAGCCTGCAGGGGGCTTTGACAGATACGCAGTATTTT. Translated, it gives CASSLQGALTDTQYF.

This clone was observed once. This chain connects TRBV28 to TRBJ1-5; the match to TRBD1 covers 12 bases. The CDR3 totals 14 residues. Germline CDR1 is MDHEN and CDR2 is SYDVKM. The V and J ends lost 7 bases and 7 bases, in that order; junction bases with no gene match: 5. CDR3 protein: CASIGTGGRQPQHF. In DNA form, the CDR3 reads TGTGCCAGCATCGGGACAGGGGGCCGACAGCCCCAGCATTTT.

The rearrangement uses TRBV18 and TRBJ2-1; TRBD1 matches at 7 bases. In germline, CDR1 is KGHSH, CDR2 LQKENI. This CDR3 spans 15 amino acids. With V trimmed by 2 bases and J by 5 bases, 6 bases remained unmatched. CDR3 residues: CASSPEGAINNEQFF. The CDR3 coding sequence is TGTGCCAGCTCACCAGAGGGGGCAATTAACAATGAGCAGTTCTTC.

This chain connects TRBV19 to TRBJ2-2, with 10 bases aligning to TRBD1. The V gene's germline CDR1 is LNHDA and CDR2 SQIVND (reference sequence). The CDR3 totals 15 residues. With 7 bases clipped from V and 4 bases from J, the junction kept 6 bases outside the gene matches. The CDR3: CASIPRQGATGELFF. The CDR3 region has the DNA TGTGCCAGTATTCCGAGACAGGGGGCCACCGGGGAGCTGTTTTTT.